Listed below are T cell receptor beta chains from one sample, sequenced in a study of T cell repertoires in aging, cancer and after chemotherapy. TCRdb called the multiplex PCR reads again in MiXCR, with one record for every CDR3 protein. The data contain some 10,000 distinct CDR3 sequences, about 36% of them singletons. What was sequenced was blood. These receptors came from a human donor in good health. Each CDR3 is given without its conserved first and last residue. Each record gives: V gene, CDR3 protein.

>TRBV5-1
ASSFPSGRGTDTQY
>TRBV6-5
ASRRDAGSEQF
>TRBV19
ASSIDGRDGSGANVLT
>TRBV6-2/TRBV6-3
ASSSQNTGELF
>TRBV19
ASSIPASTGSRKAF
>TRBV6-5
ASSYSKGGVNSPLH
>TRBV6-5
ASSGQAYGYT
>TRBV7-9
ASSLGGTATLYEQY
>TRBV12-3/TRBV12-4
ASSPRGRGYTNTEAF
>TRBV5-6
ASSFSGQQGSNYGYT
>TRBV18
ASSATPSGQGGYEQY
>TRBV6-4
ASSRTSDNEQF
>TRBV24-1
ATSDLDRGTQY
>TRBV27
ASRKDTTTGELF
>TRBV18
ASSGAETQY
>TRBV5-4
ASSGASEGYYEQY
>TRBV27
ASSLLGVNTEAF
>TRBV12-3/TRBV12-4
ASSLDGGGYEQY
>TRBV27
ASSLIDTNGELF
>TRBV5-4
ASILDGDAGTDTQY
>TRBV5-6
AGRAGYYEQY
>TRBV19
ASRRVPNEKLF
>TRBV7-6
ASSLGVVNEQF
>TRBV12-3/TRBV12-4
ASSFGGPGELF
>TRBV7-9
ASSLSGLAGNTGELF
>TRBV5-1
ASSLGPNQPQH
>TRBV27
ASSFQGNQETQY
>TRBV6-2/TRBV6-3
ASSYNSGANVLT
>TRBV12-3/TRBV12-4
ASTLTGSDEQF
>TRBV19
ASAFGGSNQPQH
>TRBV19
ASGEVADATNEKLF
>TRBV24-1
ATSDYSDQPQH
>TRBV27
ASSFGQGISGRANEQY
>TRBV6-1
ASSFEHSGANVLT
>TRBV5-3
ARSLGGPLWGGYT
>TRBV10-3
ATDRGLGNEQF
>TRBV11-2
ASSFGTINEQF
>TRBV11-1
ASSSEGANYGYT
>TRBV6-1
ASRALDRGLNQPQH
>TRBV15
ATSRVSYEQY
>TRBV27
ASTGDWNTGELF
>TRBV29-1
SVRSGKEGGYT